The rows below give T cell receptor beta chains drawn from one sample of a study of T-cell memory formation after mild COVID-19. TCRdb reprocessed the 5' RACE reads via MiXCR and lists one record per CDR3 protein. The sample has 200,000 to 300,000 distinct CDR3 sequences, over 8.5% seen once. The specimen sequenced was PBMCs or a T cell subset sorted from them (not recorded which). Receptor source: a man between 18 and 35 years old who had mild COVID-19 (a few samples of this study predate the infection). Cell type and time point are not known. Each CDR3 is given with its conserved first and last residue. D genes are given only for firm matches. The size entry is marked missing in some rows and otherwise reads once, few, many or a size class.

v_gene,abundance,len,d_gene,j_gene,CDR3nt,CDR3aa
TRBV5-1,NA,16,TRBD2,TRBJ2-3,TGCGCCAGCAGCTACTTAGCGGGGGGAGATTCAGATACGCAGTATTTT,CASSYLAGGDSDTQYF
TRBV9,NA,16,NA,TRBJ2-7,TGTGCCAGCAGCGTAGGTCTCTCTGCCAGACCCTACGAGCAGTACTTC,CASSVGLSARPYEQYF
TRBV7-8,NA,16,NA,TRBJ2-5,TGTGCCAGCAGCAGACGTCGGGTAATGAAGGGGGAGACCCAGTACTTC,CASSRRRVMKGETQYF
TRBV5-1,NA,14,NA,TRBJ2-2,TGCGCCAGCAGCCGGACAGAATACACCGGGGAGCTGTTTTTT,CASSRTEYTGELFF
TRBV30,few,14,NA,TRBJ1-6,TGTGCCTGGAGTGCCCGGGATTTAGGGTCACCCCTCCACTTT,CAWSARDLGSPLHF
TRBV15,NA,15,NA,TRBJ2-5,TGTGCCACCAGCAGAAACCGGGACCTCGGGGGGACCCAGTACTTC,CATSRNRDLGGTQYF
TRBV7-8,many,15,TRBD1,TRBJ1-1,TGTGCCAGCAGCTTAATCTTGACAGGGGGCACTGAAGCTTTCTTT,CASSLILTGGTEAFF
TRBV4-3,NA,15,NA,TRBJ1-4,TGCGCCAGCACCCAGGGATATGCAACTAATGAAAAACTGTTTTTT,CASTQGYATNEKLFF
TRBV2,many,16,TRBD1,TRBJ2-2,TGTGCCAGCAGCAGACAGGGACCTACGAACACCGGGGAGCTGTTTTTT,CASSRQGPTNTGELFF
TRBV20-1,NA,12,NA,TRBJ2-3,TGCAGTGCTAGAGATCACCTGGATACGCAGTATTTT,CSARDHLDTQYF
TRBV5-1,few,16,TRBD1,TRBJ2-3,TGCGCCAGCAGCCCTGCAACAGGGGCGAGCACAGATACGCAGTATTTT,CASSPATGASTDTQYF
TRBV20-1,NA,13,NA,TRBJ1-6,TGCAGTGCTCGGATAATGGAGAATTCACCCCTCCACTTT,CSARIMENSPLHF
TRBV5-1,NA,15,NA,TRBJ2-5,TGCGCCAGCAGCTTAGTCGGGACCCGGCAGGAGACCCAGTACTTC,CASSLVGTRQETQYF
TRBV6-2/TRBV6-3,few,12,NA,TRBJ2-7,TGTGCCAGCAGTTTCTACGCAGGGGAGCAGTACTTC,CASSFYAGEQYF
TRBV7-9,few,15,NA,TRBJ1-5,TGTGCCAGCAGCCCATTGACAGGAAGCAATCAGCCCCAGCATTTT,CASSPLTGSNQPQHF
TRBV5-1,NA,16,TRBD2,TRBJ2-3,TGCGCCAGCAGCCTACCCAGCGGGGTACGGGCGGATACGCAGTATTTT,CASSLPSGVRADTQYF
TRBV6-5,few,12,NA,TRBJ2-3,TGTGCCAGCAGTTACCTCGGAGATACGCAGTATTTT,CASSYLGDTQYF
TRBV27,NA,16,NA,TRBJ2-7,TGTGCCAGCTCTCCCCTCGAAAGCGCCTATTCCTACGAGCAGTACTTC,CASSPLESAYSYEQYF
TRBV6-2/TRBV6-3,many,15,NA,TRBJ1-5,TGTGCCAGCAGTTCGACCCGAATCCTCAATCAGCCCCAGCATTTT,CASSSTRILNQPQHF
TRBV12-3/TRBV12-4,few,13,TRBD2,TRBJ2-3,TGTGCCAGCAATCGGGAGGGGTTTGATACGCAGTATTTT,CASNREGFDTQYF
TRBV5-1,few,14,NA,TRBJ1-2,TGCGCCAGCAGCTTGAGGAGTGACAGATATGGCTACACCTTC,CASSLRSDRYGYTF
TRBV20-1,NA,16,TRBD1,TRBJ1-5,TGCAGTGCAAAGCCCAGGGGGTTATTGGGCAATCAGCCCCAGCATTTT,CSAKPRGLLGNQPQHF
TRBV12-3/TRBV12-4,NA,14,NA,TRBJ1-1,TGTGCCAGCAGTTTCACGGATCGGGACACTGAAGCTTTCTTT,CASSFTDRDTEAFF
TRBV9,NA,17,TRBD1,TRBJ1-1,TGTGCCAGCAGCGTAGGGGCCCCAACAGGGGCGGCATCTGAAGCTTTCTTT,CASSVGAPTGAASEAFF
TRBV3-1,NA,13,NA,TRBJ1-2,TGTGCCAGCAGCTTGGACATTAACTATGGCTACACCTTC,CASSLDINYGYTF
TRBV10-1,few,15,TRBD2,TRBJ2-3,TGCGCCAGCTCGTCGTCTAGCGGGGTAGCAGATACGCAGTATTTT,CASSSSSGVADTQYF
TRBV6-5,NA,13,TRBD2,TRBJ2-1,TGTGCCAGCAGCAACGGAGAGCGGGGGGGCCAGTTCTTC,CASSNGERGGQFF
TRBV28,NA,16,NA,TRBJ1-2,TGTGCCAGCAGTTTTATGGACGGGGTAGCTAACTATGGCTACACCTTC,CASSFMDGVANYGYTF
TRBV24-1,NA,16,NA,TRBJ2-1,TGTGCCACCAGTGATTTGGGCCAGAGCTCCTACAATGAGCAGTTCTTC,CATSDLGQSSYNEQFF
TRBV20-1,many,15,TRBD1,TRBJ1-3,TGCAGTGCTAGGGTTACCACAGGGGCTGGAAACACCATATATTTT,CSARVTTGAGNTIYF
TRBV12-3/TRBV12-4,NA,15,TRBD1,TRBJ1-1,TGTGCCAGCAGTTTATCTGGGACAGCAAAAAAGGGGGCTTTCTTT,CASSLSGTAKKGAFF
TRBV6-2/TRBV6-3,few,13,NA,TRBJ1-6,TGTGCCAGCAGTTACCAGCCGGGCTCCGGCCTCCACTTT,CASSYQPGSGLHF
TRBV4-1,NA,15,TRBD1,TRBJ1-5,TGCGCCAGCAGCTTCCGGGACAGCATTTTTCAGCCCCAGCATTTT,CASSFRDSIFQPQHF
TRBV3-1,few,17,TRBD2,TRBJ2-7,TGTGCCAGCAGCCAAGCCATTGGACTAGCGGGGGTGGACGAGCAGTACTTC,CASSQAIGLAGVDEQYF
TRBV5-1,NA,14,NA,TRBJ2-1,TGCGCCAGCAGCCTTAGGGGGGATGGGGGTGAGCAGTTCTTC,CASSLRGDGGEQFF
TRBV20-1,NA,15,TRBD1,TRBJ1-2,TGCAGTGCTAGGAGGGGACAGGGGGAAATTTATGGCTACACCTTC,CSARRGQGEIYGYTF
TRBV7-9,few,16,TRBD1,TRBJ2-7,TGTGCCAGCAGCTCCAACCGGGACAGCCCCTCCTACGAGCAGTACTTC,CASSSNRDSPSYEQYF
TRBV7-2,NA,14,NA,TRBJ1-1,TGTGCCAGCAGCTTCGTCGCTTTCGGGGGCGAGGCTTTCTTT,CASSFVAFGGEAFF
TRBV7-8,many,15,TRBD2,TRBJ2-2,TGTGCCAGCAGCTTACCTAGCGGGGGTACCGGGGAGCTGTTTTTT,CASSLPSGGTGELFF
TRBV4-3,NA,13,NA,TRBJ2-3,TGCGCCAGCAGCCACTATCACGCAAGGGCCCCGTATTTT,CASSHYHARAPYF
TRBV19,NA,13,NA,TRBJ1-1,TGTGCCAGTGTTGACAGGCGGAACACTGAAGCTTTCTTT,CASVDRRNTEAFF
TRBV6-2/TRBV6-3,NA,13,NA,TRBJ1-1,TGTGCCAGCGGCTACAGGTTGAACACTGAAGCTTTCTTT,CASGYRLNTEAFF
TRBV7-9,few,13,TRBD1,TRBJ2-1,TGTGCCAGCAGGGGGACAGGATACAATGAGCAGTTCTTC,CASRGTGYNEQFF
TRBV12-3/TRBV12-4,NA,12,NA,TRBJ2-7,TGTGCCAGCTCCCTAGGAAGCGGCGAGCAGTACTTC,CASSLGSGEQYF
TRBV23-1,NA,13,NA,TRBJ2-2,TGCGCCAGCAGTCGGGGGTTTCCCGGGGAGCTGTTTTTT,CASSRGFPGELFF
TRBV21-1,few,16,NA,TRBJ2-3,TGTGCCAGCAGCGCCCCCGGGAAGGTTAGCACAGATACGCAGTATTTT,CASSAPGKVSTDTQYF
TRBV5-1,NA,15,NA,TRBJ2-7,TGCGCCAGCAGCTTGGTCTGGGGGGGCCCCTACGAGCAGTACTTC,CASSLVWGGPYEQYF
TRBV4-2,few,13,NA,TRBJ2-3,TGTGCCAGCAGCCCGCATGGGACAGATACGCAGTATTTT,CASSPHGTDTQYF
TRBV7-2,few,18,TRBD2,TRBJ2-1,TGTGCCAGCAGCTTAGCGCGAACGGGGGGGCGTAGTTACAATGAGCAGTTCTTC,CASSLARTGGRSYNEQFF
TRBV20-1,few,13,TRBD2,TRBJ2-5,TGCAGTGCTAGAAGGGCGGGGGAAGAGACCCAGTACTTC,CSARRAGEETQYF
TRBV7-2,NA,13,NA,TRBJ1-2,TGTGCCAGCAGCCTACACGCTAACTATGGCTACACCTTC,CASSLHANYGYTF
TRBV7-3,NA,15,NA,TRBJ2-1,TGTGCCAGCAGCTTATTCTCCTCCGCCTACAATGAGCAGTTCTTC,CASSLFSSAYNEQFF
TRBV7-3,NA,16,NA,TRBJ2-6,TGTGCCAGCAGCTCCCCAGACAGCTCTGGGGCCAACGTCCTGACTTTC,CASSSPDSSGANVLTF
TRBV5-1,few,16,TRBD2,TRBJ2-5,TGCGCCAGCACCCCCTGGACTAGCGGGGGGGCGGAGACCCAGTACTTC,CASTPWTSGGAETQYF